The clone carrying this T cell receptor beta chain has only a few counts. This sample stems from a study of blood T cells in healthy people across ages. V was pared by 3 bases and J by 6 bases, with 8 bases between. Looked up from germline, CDR1 is SGHNT and CDR2 is YENEEA. This CDR3 spans 13 amino acids. The second PCR ran about 6 to 11 cycles with a sample-barcoded 5' primer and J-beta primers. TCRdb independently ran MiXCR on the 5' RACE reads; one entry per CDR3 protein. The table records about 780,000 distinct CDR3 sequences, roughly 24% of them present only once. The same sample was also used in a study of T cells of mothers and their children. That paper notes: For cDNA synthesis, the complete extracted RNA was used (1.5 ug per 15 ul).

The rearrangement links TRBV11-3 to TRBJ2-2; no firm D call. The sequencing sample was made of blood. The sequence came from a boy aged 5-17 years in good health. CDR3 DNA sequence: TGTGCCAGCAGCTTGAACTTTGCCGGGGAGCTGTTTTTT. Protein: CASSLNFAGELFF.